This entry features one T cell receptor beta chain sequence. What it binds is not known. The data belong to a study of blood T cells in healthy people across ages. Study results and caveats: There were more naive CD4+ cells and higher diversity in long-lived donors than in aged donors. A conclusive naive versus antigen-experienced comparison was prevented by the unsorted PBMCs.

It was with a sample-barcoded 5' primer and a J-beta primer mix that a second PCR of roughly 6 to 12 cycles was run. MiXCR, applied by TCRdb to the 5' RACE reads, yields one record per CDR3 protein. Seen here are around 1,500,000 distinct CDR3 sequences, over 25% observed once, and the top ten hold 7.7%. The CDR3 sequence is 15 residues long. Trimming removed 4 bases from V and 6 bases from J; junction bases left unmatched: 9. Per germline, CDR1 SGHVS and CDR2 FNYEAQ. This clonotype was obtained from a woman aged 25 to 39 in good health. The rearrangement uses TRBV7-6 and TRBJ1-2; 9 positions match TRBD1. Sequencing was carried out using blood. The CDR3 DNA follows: TGTGCCAGCAGCTCGATCGGGACAGGGTGTGATGGCTACACCTTC. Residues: CASSSIGTGCDGYTF.